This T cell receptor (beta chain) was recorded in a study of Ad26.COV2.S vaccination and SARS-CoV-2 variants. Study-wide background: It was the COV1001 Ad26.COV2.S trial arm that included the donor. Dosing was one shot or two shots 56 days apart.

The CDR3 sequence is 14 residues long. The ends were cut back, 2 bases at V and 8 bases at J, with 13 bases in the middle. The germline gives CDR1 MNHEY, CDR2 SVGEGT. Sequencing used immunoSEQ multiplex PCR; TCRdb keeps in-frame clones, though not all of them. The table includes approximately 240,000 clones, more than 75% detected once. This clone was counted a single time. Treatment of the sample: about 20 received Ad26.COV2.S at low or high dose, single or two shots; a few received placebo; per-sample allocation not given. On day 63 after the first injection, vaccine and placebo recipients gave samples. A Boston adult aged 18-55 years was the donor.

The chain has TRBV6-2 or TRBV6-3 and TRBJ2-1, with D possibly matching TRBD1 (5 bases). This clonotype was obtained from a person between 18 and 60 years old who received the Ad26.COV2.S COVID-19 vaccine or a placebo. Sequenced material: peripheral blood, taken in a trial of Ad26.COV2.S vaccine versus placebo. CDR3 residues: CASSYQAGNDEQFF. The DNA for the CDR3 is TGTGCCAGCAGTTACCAAGCAGGGAACGATGAGCAGTTCTTC.